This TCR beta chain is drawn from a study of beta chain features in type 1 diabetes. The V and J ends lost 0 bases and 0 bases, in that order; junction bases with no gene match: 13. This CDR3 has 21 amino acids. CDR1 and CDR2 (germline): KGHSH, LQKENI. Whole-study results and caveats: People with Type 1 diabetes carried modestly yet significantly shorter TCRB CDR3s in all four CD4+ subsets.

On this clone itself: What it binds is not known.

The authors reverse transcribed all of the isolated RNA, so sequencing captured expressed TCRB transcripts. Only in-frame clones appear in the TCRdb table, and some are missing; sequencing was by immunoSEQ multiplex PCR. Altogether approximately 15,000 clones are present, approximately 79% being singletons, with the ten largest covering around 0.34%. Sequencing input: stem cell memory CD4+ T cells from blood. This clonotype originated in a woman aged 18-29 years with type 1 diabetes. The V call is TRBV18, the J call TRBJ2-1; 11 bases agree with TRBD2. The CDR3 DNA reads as TGTGCCAGCTCACCACCGAGAGGACTAGCGGGCCCCACTGGCTCCTACAATGAGCAGTTCTTC. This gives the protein CASSPPRGLAGPTGSYNEQFF.